A selection of T cell receptor beta chains follows, all from one sample in a study of beta chain features in type 1 diabetes. The repertoire was sequenced with immunoSEQ multiplex PCR; TCRdb's copy has only in-frame clones and lacks some. The sample has 200,000 to 250,000 clones, 11% to 15% seen once. The specimen was naive CD4+ T cells from blood. Every receptor here comes from a man aged 30-40 years with type 1 diabetes. Both conserved end residues are part of each CDR3. The D gene is left open where the match is weak. Clone size is shown for a subset of rows, as once, few, many or a class of expanded clone.

>TRBV7-6|TRBJ2-4|.|few
CASSLAEGRGNIQYF
TGTGCCAGCAGCTTAGCGGAGGGAAGGGGAAACATTCAGTACTTC
>TRBV11-2|TRBJ1-1|.|few
CASGGEAVMNTEAFF
TGTGCCAGCGGCGGGGAAGCCGTCATGAACACTGAAGCTTTCTTT
>TRBV5-1|TRBJ1-1|TRBD1|few
CASSGTGGSTEAFF
TGCGCCAGCAGCGGTACAGGGGGCAGTACTGAAGCTTTCTTT
>TRBV30|TRBJ2-7|.|.
CAWSLTQRNHEQYF
TGTGCCTGGAGTTTGACCCAGCGGAACCACGAGCAGTACTTC
>TRBV4-2|TRBJ1-1|.|few
CASSQRPGMNTEAFF
TGTGCCAGCAGCCAACGGCCAGGGATGAACACTGAAGCTTTCTTT
>TRBV28|TRBJ2-7|TRBD1|.
CASRRQGIPYF
TGTGCCAGCAGGCGACAGGGGATCCCGTACTTC
>TRBV19|TRBJ2-5|.|few
CASKFWTEETQYF
TGTGCCAGCAAATTTTGGACAGAAGAGACCCAGTACTTC
>TRBV2|TRBJ2-5|TRBD2|.
CASREAGGPETQYF
TGTGCCAGCAGGGAAGCGGGGGGGCCGGAGACCCAGTACTTC
>TRBV27|TRBJ1-2|.|few
CASSVDSNYGYTF
TGTGCCAGCAGTGTCGACAGTAACTATGGCTACACCTTC
>TRBV4-2|TRBJ1-2|.|.
CASSQAGNYGYTF
TGTGCCAGCAGCCAAGCAGGGAACTATGGCTACACCTTC
>TRBV18|TRBJ2-5|TRBD1|few
CASSQGQQETQYF
TGTGCCAGCTCACAGGGACAGCAAGAGACCCAGTACTTC
>TRBV9|TRBJ1-2|.|.
CASSPTGPQGYTF
TGTGCCAGCAGTCCTACAGGGCCCCAAGGCTACACCTTC
>TRBV29-1|TRBJ1-5|TRBD1|few
CSVLTGGSNQPQHF
TGCAGCGTTTTGACAGGGGGGAGCAATCAGCCCCAGCATTTT
>TRBV6-5|TRBJ2-3|TRBD1|few
CASRRTGGGTDTQYF
TGTGCCAGCAGAAGGACAGGGGGAGGCACAGATACGCAGTATTTT
>TRBV19|TRBJ1-1|.|.
CASATKNTEAFF
TGTGCCAGTGCGACAAAGAACACTGAAGCTTTCTTT
>TRBV5-6|TRBJ2-3|TRBD2|.
CASSRRTSGRADTQYF
TGTGCCAGCAGCCGACGGACTAGCGGGAGGGCAGATACGCAGTATTTT
>TRBV9|TRBJ2-7|.|few
CASSPRGFEQYF
TGTGCCAGCAGCCCCCGGGGGTTCGAGCAGTACTTC
>TRBV12-5|TRBJ2-7|.|.
CASGSTDTSYEQYF
TGTGCTAGTGGCTCTACCGACACTTCCTACGAGCAGTACTTC
>TRBV19|TRBJ1-1|.|few
CASSLHLNTEAFF
TGTGCCAGTAGTCTTCACTTGAACACTGAAGCTTTCTTT
>TRBV30|TRBJ2-3|.|few
CAWSAQGTQYF
TGTGCCTGGAGTGCTCAGGGAACGCAGTATTTT
>TRBV12-5|TRBJ2-3|TRBD2|.
CASGVGTSPTDTQYF
TGTGCTAGTGGTGTGGGGACTAGCCCTACAGATACGCAGTATTTT
>TRBV25-1|TRBJ1-5|.|few
CASRGGAGQPQHF
TGTGCCAGTAGAGGGGGGGCGGGTCAGCCCCAGCATTTT
>TRBV7-9|TRBJ1-1|TRBD1|.
CASSYPTGGLNTEAFF
TGTGCCAGCAGCTACCCGACAGGGGGATTGAACACTGAAGCTTTCTTT
>TRBV18|TRBJ2-2|TRBD1|few
CASSPLGQAGTGELFF
TGTGCCAGCTCACCCCTGGGACAGGCGGGCACCGGGGAGCTGTTTTTT
>TRBV19|TRBJ2-6|.|.
CASSIRDSGANVLTF
TGTGCCAGTAGTATACGGGACTCTGGGGCCAACGTCCTGACTTTC
>TRBV10-3|TRBJ1-1|.|.
CAISERSGSATEAFF
TGTGCCATCAGTGAGAGGTCTGGGAGTGCCACTGAAGCTTTCTTT
>TRBV30|TRBJ2-7|TRBD1|.
CAWSRQGSFDEQYF
TGTGCCTGGAGTAGACAGGGGAGCTTCGACGAGCAGTACTTC
>TRBV5-1|TRBJ2-1|.|few
CASSSPGAEQFF
TGCGCCAGCAGTTCTCCAGGGGCCGAGCAGTTCTTC
>TRBV5-1|TRBJ1-1|.|.
CASQGGVNTEAFF
TGCGCCAGTCAGGGTGGAGTGAACACTGAAGCTTTCTTT
>TRBV21-1|TRBJ2-5|.|few
CASKCIGRKETQYF
TGTGCCAGCAAGTGTATCGGGAGGAAAGAGACCCAGTACTTC
>TRBV30|TRBJ2-7|.|.
CAWSGYEQYF
TGTGCCTGGAGCGGCTACGAGCAGTACTTC
>TRBV4-1|TRBJ2-5|TRBD2|few
CASSQGLAGGSETQYF
TGCGCCAGCAGCCAAGGACTAGCGGGGGGATCAGAGACCCAGTACTTC
>TRBV6-1|TRBJ1-5|TRBD1|.
CASKKGDRVGQPQHF
TGTGCCAGCAAAAAGGGGGACAGGGTAGGTCAGCCCCAGCATTTT
>TRBV18|TRBJ2-5|TRBD1|few
CASSPFEGQGPETQYF
TGTGCCAGCTCACCGTTTGAGGGACAGGGTCCAGAGACCCAGTACTTC